This T cell receptor (beta chain) was sequenced in a study of cytomegalovirus exposure and HLA in healthy donors. The PCR employed 60 Vbeta primers together with 13 Jbeta primers. Method: immunoSEQ multiplex PCR; TCRdb's copy keeps in-frame clones and lacks some. Of about 130,000 clones in the sample, roughly 74% are singletons; the top ten hold 6.6%. The TCR was taken from a man in his forties in good health and CMV-seropositive. The sequenced sample was PBMCs.

CDR3 nucleotides: TGCAGCGCGATTTCGGGACTGGGGGCCGGGGAGCTGTTTTTT. Translated, it gives CSAISGLGAGELFF. The chain employs TRBV29-1 and TRBJ2-2, with a possible D match to TRBD2 (6 bases). The length of the CDR3 is 14 residues. CDR1 is SQVTM and CDR2 is ANQGSEA in the germline V gene. The germline V and J ends were trimmed by 7 bases and 6 bases, with 18 bases remaining between them.